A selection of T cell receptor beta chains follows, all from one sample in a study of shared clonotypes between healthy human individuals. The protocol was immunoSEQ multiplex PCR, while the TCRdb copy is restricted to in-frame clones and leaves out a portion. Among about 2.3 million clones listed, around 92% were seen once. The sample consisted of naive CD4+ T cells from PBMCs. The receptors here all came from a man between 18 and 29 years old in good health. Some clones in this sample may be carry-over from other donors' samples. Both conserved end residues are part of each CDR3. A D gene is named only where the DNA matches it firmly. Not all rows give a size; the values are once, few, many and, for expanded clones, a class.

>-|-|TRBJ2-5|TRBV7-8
CASSLHEETQYF
TGTGCCAGCAGCTTACATGAGGAGACCCAGTACTTC
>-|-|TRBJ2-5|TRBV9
CASSPRIGETQYF
TGTGCCAGCAGCCCCCGGATTGGGGAGACCCAGTACTTC
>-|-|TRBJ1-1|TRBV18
CASSPPAIGLNTEAFF
TGTGCCAGCTCACCACCGGCTATTGGGCTGAACACTGAAGCTTTCTTT
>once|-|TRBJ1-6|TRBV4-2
CASSQEMIDSPLHF
TGTGCCAGCAGCCAAGAGATGATCGATTCACCCCTCCACTTT
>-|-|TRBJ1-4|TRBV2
CASIRSTNEKLFF
TGTGCCAGCATTAGGTCAACTAATGAAAAACTGTTTTTT
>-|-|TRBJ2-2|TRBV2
CASIPRERPGELFF
TGTGCCAGCATTCCAAGGGAGCGCCCCGGGGAGCTGTTTTTT
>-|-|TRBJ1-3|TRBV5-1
CASSGPGGPLSGNTIYF
TGCGCCAGCAGCGGACCCGGGGGCCCTCTCTCTGGAAACACCATATATTTT
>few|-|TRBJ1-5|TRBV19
CASSSRGNQPQHF
TGTGCCAGTAGTAGCAGGGGCAATCAGCCCCAGCATTTT
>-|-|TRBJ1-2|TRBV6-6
CASSYPLTYGYTF
TGTGCCAGCAGTTACCCATTAACTTATGGCTACACCTTC
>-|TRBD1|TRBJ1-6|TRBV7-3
CASSILVQGRGNNSPLHF
TGTGCCAGCAGCATCCTCGTACAGGGGAGAGGGAATAATTCACCCCTCCACTTT
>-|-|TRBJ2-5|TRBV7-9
CASSLRLAENIQETQYF
TGTGCCAGCAGCTTAAGGTTGGCAGAGAATATCCAAGAGACCCAGTACTTC
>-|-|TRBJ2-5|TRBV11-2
CASSSRGQLGMYF
TGTGCCAGCAGTTCCCGGGGCCAACTAGGGATGTACTTC
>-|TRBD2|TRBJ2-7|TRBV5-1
CASSLAPTSGVYEQYF
TGCGCCAGCAGCTTGGCCCCTACTAGCGGGGTCTACGAGCAGTACTTC
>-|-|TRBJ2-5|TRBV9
CASSRDQETQYF
TGTGCCAGCAGCAGGGATCAAGAGACCCAGTACTTC
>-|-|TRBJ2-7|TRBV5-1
CASSLGARSSYEQYF
TGCGCCAGCAGCTTGGGGGCGAGGAGCTCCTACGAGCAGTACTTC
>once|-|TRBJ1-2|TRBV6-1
CASSDRVRHGYTF
TGTGCCAGCAGTGATAGGGTCCGTCATGGCTACACCTTC
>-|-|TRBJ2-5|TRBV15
CATSRDRNVQETQYF
TGTGCCACCAGCAGAGATAGAAACGTACAAGAGACCCAGTACTTC
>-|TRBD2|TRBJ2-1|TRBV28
CASRLGGRELDEQFF
TGTGCCAGCAGGTTAGGCGGGCGGGAGTTAGATGAGCAGTTCTTC
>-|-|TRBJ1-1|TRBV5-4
CASSLAKNTEAFF
TGTGCCAGCAGCTTGGCGAAAAACACTGAAGCTTTCTTT
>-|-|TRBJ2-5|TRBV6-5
CASSLAVLQETQYF
TGTGCCAGCAGTTTGGCTGTACTCCAAGAGACCCAGTACTTC
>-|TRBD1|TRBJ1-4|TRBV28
CASSILGQGKNEKLFF
TGTGCCAGCAGTATCTTAGGACAGGGAAAGAATGAAAAACTGTTTTTT
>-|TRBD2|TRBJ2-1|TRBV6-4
CASRPSGSSYNEQFF
TGTGCCAGCAGACCAAGCGGGAGCTCCTACAATGAGCAGTTCTTC
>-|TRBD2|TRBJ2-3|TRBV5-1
CASSLRAGGEDTQYF
TGCGCCAGCAGCTTGAGAGCGGGAGGGGAGGATACGCAGTATTTT
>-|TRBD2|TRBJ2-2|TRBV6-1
CASSSTSPVAGELFF
TGTGCCAGCAGCTCGACTAGCCCTGTCGCCGGGGAGCTGTTTTTT
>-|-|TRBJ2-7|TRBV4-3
CASSQDERGGEQYF
TGCGCCAGCAGCCAAGATGAGAGGGGAGGCGAGCAGTACTTC
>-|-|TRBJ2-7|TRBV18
CASSPSLIGQSYEQYF
TGTGCCAGCTCACCTTCTTTGATAGGACAGTCCTACGAGCAGTACTTC
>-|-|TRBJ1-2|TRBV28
CASRKLPGTTYGYTF
TGTGCCAGCAGAAAATTACCGGGGACAACATATGGCTACACCTTC
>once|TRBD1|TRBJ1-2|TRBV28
CASSFFGTGYGYTF
TGTGCCAGCAGTTTCTTTGGGACAGGCTATGGCTACACCTTC
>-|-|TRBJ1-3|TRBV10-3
CAISESRPGNSGNTIYF
TGTGCCATCAGTGAGTCGAGGCCAGGGAACTCTGGAAACACCATATATTTT
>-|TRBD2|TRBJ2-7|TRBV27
CASSYRLAPSSYEQYF
TGTGCCAGCAGTTACAGACTAGCACCTAGCTCCTACGAGCAGTACTTC
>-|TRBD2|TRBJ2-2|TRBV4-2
CASSRGLAGSDGELFF
TGTGCCAGCAGCCGAGGACTAGCGGGATCGGACGGGGAGCTGTTTTTT
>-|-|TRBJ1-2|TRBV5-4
CASSLTGSLYGYTF
TGTGCCAGCAGCTTGACGGGGAGCCTCTATGGCTACACCTTC
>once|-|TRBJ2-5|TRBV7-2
CASSPGSSSGETQYF
TGTGCCAGCAGCCCCGGGTCCTCATCGGGGGAGACCCAGTACTTC
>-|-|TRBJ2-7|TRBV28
CASSSTVYEQYF
TGTGCCAGCAGTTCGACAGTATACGAGCAGTACTTC
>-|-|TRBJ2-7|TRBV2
CASSGTRGHEQYF
TGTGCCAGCAGCGGGACCAGGGGCCACGAGCAGTACTTC
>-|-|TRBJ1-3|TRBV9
CASSEDPTSGNTIYF
TGTGCCAGCAGCGAGGACCCAACCTCTGGAAACACCATATATTTT
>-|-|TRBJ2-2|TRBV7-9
CASSHIRAGFTGELFF
TGTGCCAGCAGCCACATCAGGGCAGGATTCACCGGGGAGCTGTTTTTT
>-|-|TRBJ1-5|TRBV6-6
CASSYGREGNQPQHF
TGTGCCAGCAGTTACGGCAGGGAAGGGAATCAGCCCCAGCATTTT
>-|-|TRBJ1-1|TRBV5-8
CASSLAFGRTEAFF
TGTGCCAGCAGCTTGGCCTTCGGGAGGACTGAAGCTTTCTTT